This T cell receptor (beta chain) derives from a study of control samples from healthy donors and cancer patients. The assay was immunoSEQ multiplex PCR, and TCRdb's table has in-frame clones only and misses some. The sample carries approximately 69,000 clones, around 90% recorded once. This sequence originates from a man aged 55 to 70 with colorectal cancer. The sample taken for sequencing was PBMCs.

The CDR3 loop reads CASSLDLAYEQYF. Written as DNA, the CDR3 is TGTGCCAGCAGTTTAGACCTAGCGTACGAGCAGTACTTC. The V gene is TRBV12-3 or TRBV12-4, the J gene TRBJ2-7; tentative D call: TRBD2 (6 bases). Trimming took off 1 base at V and 4 bases at J, with 8 bases between the two ends. CDR3 length: 13 amino acids.